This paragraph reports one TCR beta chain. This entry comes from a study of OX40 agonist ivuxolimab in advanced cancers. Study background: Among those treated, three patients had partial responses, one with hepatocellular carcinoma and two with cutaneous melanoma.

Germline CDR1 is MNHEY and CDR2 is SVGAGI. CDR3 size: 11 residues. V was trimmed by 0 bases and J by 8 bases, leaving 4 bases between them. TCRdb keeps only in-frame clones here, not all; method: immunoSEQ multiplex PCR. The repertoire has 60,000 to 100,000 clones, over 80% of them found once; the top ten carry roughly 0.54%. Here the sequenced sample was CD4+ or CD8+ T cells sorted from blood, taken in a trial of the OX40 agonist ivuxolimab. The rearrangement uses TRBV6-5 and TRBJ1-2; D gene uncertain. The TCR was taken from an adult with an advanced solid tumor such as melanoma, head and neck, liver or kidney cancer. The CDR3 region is CASSYSLGYTF. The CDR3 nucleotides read TGTGCCAGCAGTTACTCGCTCGGCTACACCTTC.